The T cell receptor beta chain under discussion was sequenced for a study of post-analysis software for immune sequencing data. Unique molecular identifiers tagged the TCR beta cDNA libraries. TCRdb independently ran MiXCR on the PCR reads; one entry per CDR3 protein. Of hundreds of thousands of distinct CDR3 sequences in the sample, just under 30% were seen once. Study observations and caveats: The study found TRBV5-6, TRBV5-1 and TRBV20-1 among a few TRBV segments more frequent in patients than controls.

V gave up 9 bases and J gave up 2 bases, with 2 bases separating them. Germline lookup yields CDR1 LNHDA and CDR2 SQIVND (reference sequence). The CDR3 totals 10 residues. A few counts support this clonotype. The target antigen is unknown. The chain uses TRBV19 and TRBJ1-5; D is ambiguous. Material: blood. The origin of this receptor is a girl aged 5-17 years with multiple sclerosis. The CDR3: CARGNQPQHF. The CDR3 nucleotides read TGTGCCAGAGGCAATCAGCCCCAGCATTTT.